This is a list of T cell receptor beta chains from one sample in a study of shared clonotypes between healthy human individuals. The protocol was immunoSEQ multiplex PCR, while the TCRdb copy is restricted to in-frame clones and leaves out a portion. The sample shows about 2.1 million clones, 93% of them seen only once. Sequencing used naive CD8+ T cells from PBMCs. The origin of the receptors is a man between 18 and 29 years old in good health. Some clones in this sample may be carry-over from other donors' samples. Both conserved end residues are part of each CDR3. Each record gives: J gene, D gene, clone size, V gene, CDR3 protein, CDR3 DNA. The D gene is left open where the match is weak. The size field is filled for only some rows; it gives once, few, many or a size class.

j_gene: TRBJ2-2; d_gene: TRBD1; abundance: NA; v_gene: TRBV18; CDR3aa: CASSRDRLRNTGELFF; CDR3nt: TGTGCCAGCTCCCGGGACAGACTTCGAAACACCGGGGAGCTGTTTTTT
j_gene: TRBJ1-1; d_gene: NA; abundance: NA; v_gene: TRBV7-2; CDR3aa: CASSLGAVNTEAFF; CDR3nt: TGTGCCAGCAGCTTAGGGGCAGTAAACACTGAAGCTTTCTTT
j_gene: TRBJ2-1; d_gene: NA; abundance: NA; v_gene: TRBV27; CDR3aa: CASSQTPSGNEQFF; CDR3nt: TGTGCCAGCAGCCAGACACCCAGCGGCAATGAGCAGTTCTTC
j_gene: TRBJ2-5; d_gene: NA; abundance: NA; v_gene: TRBV27; CDR3aa: CASSFRTDQETQYF; CDR3nt: TGTGCCAGCAGTTTCCGGACAGATCAAGAGACCCAGTACTTC
j_gene: TRBJ1-5; d_gene: NA; abundance: once; v_gene: TRBV2; CDR3aa: CASRSTSAHQPQHF; CDR3nt: TGTGCCAGCAGGTCCACAAGCGCCCACCAGCCCCAGCATTTT
j_gene: TRBJ2-7; d_gene: NA; abundance: NA; v_gene: TRBV13; CDR3aa: CASNAGTSPVEQYF; CDR3nt: TGTGCCAGCAACGCCGGGACCTCCCCCGTGGAGCAGTACTTC
j_gene: TRBJ1-1; d_gene: NA; abundance: NA; v_gene: TRBV19; CDR3aa: CASTWRGAQTEAFF; CDR3nt: TGTGCCAGTACCTGGCGGGGGGCGCAGACTGAAGCTTTCTTT
j_gene: TRBJ2-1; d_gene: TRBD1; abundance: NA; v_gene: TRBV5-1; CDR3aa: CASSYFPVGRDRHNEQFF; CDR3nt: TGCGCCAGCAGCTACTTTCCCGTTGGCCGGGACAGGCACAATGAGCAGTTCTTC
j_gene: TRBJ2-1; d_gene: NA; abundance: NA; v_gene: TRBV2; CDR3aa: CASKWGSSYNEQFF; CDR3nt: TGTGCCAGCAAGTGGGGGAGCTCCTACAATGAGCAGTTCTTC
j_gene: TRBJ2-3; d_gene: TRBD2; abundance: NA; v_gene: TRBV4-1; CDR3aa: CASSQVAGGGTDTQYF; CDR3nt: TGCGCCAGCAGCCAGGTAGCGGGAGGTGGCACAGATACGCAGTATTTT
j_gene: TRBJ2-1; d_gene: TRBD2; abundance: NA; v_gene: TRBV27; CDR3aa: CASSLLAGVPYNEQFF; CDR3nt: TGTGCCAGCAGTCTACTAGCGGGAGTACCCTACAATGAGCAGTTCTTC
j_gene: TRBJ2-1; d_gene: TRBD1; abundance: NA; v_gene: TRBV28; CDR3aa: CASSPYRGSDGEQFF; CDR3nt: TGTGCCAGCAGCCCCTACAGGGGATCGGACGGTGAGCAGTTCTTC
j_gene: TRBJ2-7; d_gene: TRBD2; abundance: NA; v_gene: TRBV5-1; CDR3aa: CASSLAGSTYEQYF; CDR3nt: TGCGCCAGCAGCTTAGCGGGATCGACCTACGAGCAGTACTTC
j_gene: TRBJ2-1; d_gene: NA; abundance: NA; v_gene: TRBV11-2; CDR3aa: CASSLAPRAGNEQFF; CDR3nt: TGTGCCAGCAGCTTAGCCCCTCGGGCGGGAAATGAGCAGTTCTTC
j_gene: TRBJ1-4; d_gene: NA; abundance: once; v_gene: TRBV7-8; CDR3aa: CASSLVGAEEKLFF; CDR3nt: TGTGCCAGCAGCTTAGTGGGGGCGGAGGAAAAACTGTTTTTT
j_gene: TRBJ2-7; d_gene: NA; abundance: NA; v_gene: TRBV28; CDR3aa: CASSFIEGASYEQYF; CDR3nt: TGTGCCAGCAGTTTTATAGAGGGAGCCTCCTACGAGCAGTACTTC
j_gene: TRBJ1-2; d_gene: TRBD1; abundance: NA; v_gene: TRBV27; CDR3aa: CASSLISPTGNYGYTF; CDR3nt: TGTGCCAGCAGTTTAATTTCCCCGACAGGGAACTATGGCTACACCTTC
j_gene: TRBJ2-1; d_gene: TRBD2; abundance: NA; v_gene: TRBV9; CDR3aa: CASSGGLAGAHQFF; CDR3nt: TGTGCCAGCAGCGGCGGACTAGCGGGAGCACACCAGTTCTTC
j_gene: TRBJ1-2; d_gene: NA; abundance: NA; v_gene: TRBV6-1; CDR3aa: CASTTSRSSYGYTF; CDR3nt: TGTGCCAGCACCACGTCGAGGAGCAGCTATGGCTACACCTTC